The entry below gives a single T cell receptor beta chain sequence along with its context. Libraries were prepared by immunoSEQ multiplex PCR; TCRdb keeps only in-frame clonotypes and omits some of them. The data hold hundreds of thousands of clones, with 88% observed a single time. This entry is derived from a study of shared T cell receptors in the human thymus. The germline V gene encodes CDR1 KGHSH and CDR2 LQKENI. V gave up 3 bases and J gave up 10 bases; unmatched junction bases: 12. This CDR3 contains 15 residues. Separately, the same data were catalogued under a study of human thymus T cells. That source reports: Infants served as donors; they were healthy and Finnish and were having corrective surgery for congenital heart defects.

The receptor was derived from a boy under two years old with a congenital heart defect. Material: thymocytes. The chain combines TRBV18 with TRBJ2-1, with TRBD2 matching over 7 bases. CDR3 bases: TGTGCCAGCTCACCTCAGGGACTACGAAATAACGAGCAGTTCTTC. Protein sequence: CASSPQGLRNNEQFF.